The clone carrying this T cell receptor (beta chain) was found once. Its antigen is unidentified. A second PCR, run for about 7 to 11 cycles, used a sample-barcoded 5' primer plus a J-beta primer mix. TCRdb called the 5' RACE reads again in MiXCR, with one record for every CDR3 protein. The sample lists roughly 2 million distinct CDR3 sequences; just under 50% were seen once. The entry originates in a study of blood T cells in healthy people across ages. Across the study: There was about one barcoded beta molecule captured by template switching per two T cells. Overall study findings and caveats: Across the age range, TCR beta diversity per million T cells fell in a roughly linear way. Unsorted PBMCs ruled out conclusive naive versus antigen-experienced comparison. Long-lived donors carried more naive CD4+ cells and greater diversity than aged donors.

The germline CDR1 and CDR2 sequences are SGHTA and FQGTGA. The CDR3 length is 16 residues. The junction had 13 bases not matched to a gene; V was cut back by 4 bases and J by 7 bases. Sequenced sample: blood. The chain combines TRBV7-3 with TRBJ2-3; the match to TRBD2 covers 8 bases. The TCR sequence derives from a woman aged 40 to 50 in good health. The CDR3 DNA reads TGTGCCAGCAGCTCCTCGGGCGGGGGGCAAGGAAATACGCAGTATTTT. The encoded protein is CASSSSGGGQGNTQYF.